The clone carrying this T cell receptor (beta chain) was seen at least ten times. Its antigen is currently unknown. The entry originates in a study of T cells in Graves' hyperthyroidism and ophthalmopathy. Overall study findings and caveats: The model forecast ophthalmopathy, anticipating it by a median around 6.9 months before onset.

The V and J ends lost 6 bases and 0 bases, in that order; junction bases with no gene match: 8. In germline, CDR1 is SEHNR, CDR2 FQNEAQ (reference sequence). The CDR3 is 15 amino acids. Exclusion criteria comprised uncontrolled infection, other autoimmune disease, pregnancy or lactation. Orbital computed tomography and thyroid ultrasound, together with serum TRAb and thyroxine and clinical symptoms, were used for diagnoses. TCR beta CDR3 region amplification was performed from RNA transcripts. In the first-round RT-PCR of the TCR CDR3, the HTBI primer set was used. TCRdb independently ran MiXCR on the multiplex PCR reads; one entry per CDR3 protein. The sample consists of fewer than 450,000 distinct CDR3 sequences, approximately 18% of them appearing once.

Sequenced material: blood. The clonotype comes from a man between 18 and 35 years old with Graves' ophthalmopathy. The chain couples TRBV7-9 to TRBJ2-7; the match to TRBD2 covers 7 bases. The CDR3 loop reads CASRGRGVPSYEQYF. In DNA form, the CDR3 reads TGTGCCAGCAGGGGCCGGGGGGTCCCCTCCTACGAGCAGTACTTC.